The 19 T cell receptor beta chains reported below all come from one sample, sequenced in a study of T-cell memory formation after mild COVID-19. TCRdb called the 5' RACE reads again in MiXCR, with one record for every CDR3 protein. The sample lists hundreds of thousands of distinct CDR3 sequences; around 8% were seen once. Sequencing input: PBMCs or a T cell subset sorted from them (not recorded which). The origin of the receptors is a man between 18 and 35 years old who had mild COVID-19 (a few samples of this study predate the infection). Cell type and time point are not known.

V usage is TRBV6-1 and J usage is TRBJ2-7, with 11 bases lining up with TRBD2. CDR3 length: 15 residues. Looked up from germline, CDR1 is MNHNS and CDR2 is SASEGT. With 1 base clipped from V and 3 bases from J, the junction kept 2 bases outside the gene matches. CDR3 in amino acids: CASSEGLAGGYEQYV. In DNA, the CDR3 is TGTGCCAGCAGTGAAGGGCTAGCGGGGGGCTACGAGCAGTACGTC.

This clonotype appeared a few times. This chain's CDR3 is CASPTRGRGGTDTQYF. The CDR3 DNA reads TGTGCCAGCCCTACTCGCGGGCGGGGGGGCACAGATACGCAGTATTTT. The chain has TRBV12-3 or TRBV12-4 and TRBJ2-3, with TRBD2 matching 8 bases. This CDR3 contains 16 residues. The trim removed 8 bases at V and 1 base at J, leaving 11 bases unmatched.

This clonotype was picked up a small number of times. The chain is built from TRBV18 and TRBJ2-7, with D perhaps assigned TRBD1 or TRBD2 (5 bases each). V lost 3 bases and J lost 2, with 14 bases in between. Germline V gene data show CDR1 as KGHSH and CDR2 as LQKENI. The CDR3 spans 15 residues. As DNA, the CDR3 is TGTGCCAGCTCACCGGGGCTAGCTTCCCCCTACGAGCAGTACGTC. Amino acid sequence: CASSPGLASPYEQYV.

The chain is built from TRBV12-5 and TRBJ2-1, with no clear D. In germline, CDR1 is LGHNT, CDR2 FRNRAP. The ends were cut back, 3 bases at V and 7 bases at J, with 4 bases in the middle. CDR3 size: 11 residues. The CDR3 here is CASGFINEQFF. CDR3 DNA sequence: TGTGCTAGTGGTTTCATAAATGAGCAGTTCTTC.

This clonotype was seen many times. V usage is TRBV5-1 and J usage is TRBJ1-1, with D unclear. CDR1 and CDR2 from the germline V gene are SGHRS and YFSETQ. This CDR3 comprises 13 residues. Trimming pared 2 bases from V and 3 bases from J, leaving 8 bases between. CDR3 sequence: CASSFSEYTEAFF. In DNA form, the CDR3 reads TGCGCCAGCAGCTTCTCCGAGTACACTGAAGCTTTCTTT.

Here the CDR3 reads CASSYFGNTIYF. CDR3 bases: TGTGCCAGCAGTTACTTCGGAAACACCATATATTTT. The rearrangement uses TRBV6-2 or TRBV6-3 and TRBJ1-3; no clear D gene. Deletions cut 1 base from V and 4 bases from J, with 2 bases between. This CDR3 comprises 12 residues. Germline-derived CDR1 and CDR2 are MNHEY and SVGEGT.

This clonotype has a count of ten or more. This sequence joins TRBV7-2 and TRBJ2-1; 10 nucleotides align to TRBD2. The CDR3 contains 16 residues. V shed 5 bases, J shed 4 bases, and the junction held 8 bases outside the gene matches. The V gene's germline CDR1 is SGHTA and CDR2 FQGNSA. The CDR3, as DNA: TGTGCCAGCAGCCGCGCGGGACTAGCGAGATACAATGAGCAGTTCTTC. This codes for CASSRAGLARYNEQFF.

The V call is TRBV9, the J call TRBJ2-5, with no clear D. The CDR3 length is 15 residues. Germline assignment: CDR1 SGDLS and CDR2 YYNGEE. The V end was cut by 2 bases, the J end by 5 bases, with 16 bases between. The DNA of the CDR3 is TGTGCCAGCAGCGTGGCGCCCCGGATTACGGAGACCCAGTACTTC. This sequence encodes CASSVAPRITETQYF.

This clonotype was seen at least ten times. This chain joins TRBV14 and TRBJ2-2; D call uncertain. The CDR3 is 16 amino acids. Germline V gene sequence: CDR1 SGHDN, CDR2 FVKESK. V lost 1 base and J 4 bases, leaving 13 bases between the germline ends. CDR3 sequence: CASSQVVKTITGELFF. The CDR3 DNA is TGTGCCAGCAGCCAAGTGGTAAAAACGATCACCGGGGAGCTGTTTTTT.

This clonotype turned up a few times. The chain recombines TRBV6-5 with TRBJ2-7; the D is unclear. V shed 0 bases and J shed 3 bases, with 12 bases lying between them. The CDR3 is 15 amino acids. The germline gives CDR1 MNHEY, CDR2 SVGAGI. CDR3 sequence (DNA): TGTGCCAGCAGTTACTCGATAGGTGGAATCTACGAGCAGTACTTC. Its translation: CASSYSIGGIYEQYF.

In its sample, this clonotype was seen many times. The chain joins TRBV5-1 to TRBJ2-6; D gene ambiguous. This CDR3 is built from 16 residues. Trimming removed 3 bases at V and 0 bases at J, with 10 bases between. Germline assignment: CDR1 SGHRS and CDR2 YFSETQ. The CDR3 is CASSSDAVSGANVLTF. The CDR3 DNA reads TGCGCCAGCAGCTCCGACGCGGTCTCTGGGGCCAACGTCCTGACTTTC.

This clonotype was observed a few times. The CDR3 reads CASGTGQDYGYTF. As DNA, the CDR3 is TGTGCCAGCGGAACGGGACAGGACTATGGCTACACCTTC. This chain links TRBV28 with TRBJ1-2, with TRBD1 matching over 8 bases. Per the germline V gene, CDR1 is MDHEN and CDR2 is SYDVKM. The CDR3 loop spans 13 amino acids. The J segment lost 3 bases and the V segment lost 8 bases, leaving 5 bases of the junction unmatched.

This clonotype has only a few counts. The genes are TRBV15 and TRBJ2-1; TRBD2 matches at 11 bases. V lost 1 base to trimming and J lost 7 bases; unmatched junction nucleotides: 9. The CDR3 loop spans 17 amino acids. Germline loops: CDR1 LNHNV, CDR2 YYDKDF (reference sequence). Here the CDR3 DNA reads TGTGCCACCAGCAGAGCGCATAGCGGGGGGGTTGGGAATGAGCAGTTCTTC. Translated, it gives CATSRAHSGGVGNEQFF.

V usage is TRBV6-5 and J usage is TRBJ2-1; 10 nucleotides align to TRBD1. V gave up 6 bases and J gave up 2 bases; unmatched junction bases: 4. The length of the CDR3 is 15 residues. Germline assignment: CDR1 MNHEY and CDR2 SVGAGI. CDR3 loop: CASSSGTGAYNEQFF. The CDR3, as DNA: TGTGCCAGCAGCTCCGGGACAGGGGCCTACAATGAGCAGTTCTTC.

The sample holds many counts of this clonotype. The chain links TRBV7-2 to TRBJ2-5, with TRBD1 identical over 9 bases. The CDR3 has 15 amino acids. Germline CDR1 and CDR2: SGHTA and FQGNSA. J gave up 5 bases and V 3 bases, and 7 bases lay outside the gene matches. CDR3 DNA: TGTGCCAGCAGCTTCTTAGGACAGGGGCTGGAGACCCAGTACTTC. This codes for CASSFLGQGLETQYF.

This chain joins TRBV2 and TRBJ2-2; tentatively, D is TRBD2 (6 bases). This CDR3 has 16 amino acids. V was pared by 6 bases and J by 4 bases, with 18 bases between. CDR1 and CDR2 (germline): SNHLY, FYNNEI. The DNA of the CDR3 is TGTGCCAGCAGACAAAGAGGAGGGTTTCGCACCGGGGAGCTGTTTTTT. Protein product: CASRQRGGFRTGELFF.

This clonotype was detected only a few times. In DNA, the CDR3 is TGTGCCAGCAGCCAAATCGGAGCAACTAATGAAAAACTGTTTTTT. The encoded protein is CASSQIGATNEKLFF. The chain couples TRBV4-2 to TRBJ1-4; D is undetermined. Trimming cost V 2 bases and J 0 bases, with 7 bases left between them. Germline V gene data show CDR1 as LGHNA and CDR2 as YNFKEQ. The CDR3 runs 15 residues.

This clonotype has ten or more counts. This chain uses TRBV12-3 or TRBV12-4 with TRBJ2-3; 11 bases agree with TRBD2. The V gene end was trimmed by 1 base and the J gene end by 5 bases; junction bases not matched to a gene: 8. The CDR3 consists of 17 residues. The CDR3 loop reads CASSLGMTSGAGDTQYF. DNA of the CDR3: TGTGCCAGCAGTTTAGGGATGACTAGCGGGGCGGGAGATACGCAGTATTTT.

This clonotype was observed many times. V gene TRBV29-1 combines with J gene TRBJ2-1, with D tentatively TRBD2 (7 bases). The CDR3 loop spans 16 amino acids. Germline V CDR1 and CDR2: SQVTM, ANQGSEA. V was pared by 3 bases and J by 8 bases, with 23 bases between. The CDR3 sequence is CSVEDAGADGSDEQFF. DNA for the CDR3: TGCAGCGTTGAGGACGCGGGGGCCGATGGTTCAGATGAGCAGTTCTTC.